Listed below are T cell receptor beta chains from one sample, sequenced in a study of blood T cells in healthy people across ages. TCRdb ran MiXCR on the 5' RACE reads and lists one entry per CDR3 protein. The profile shows 1.5 million to 2 million distinct CDR3 sequences, 49% of them singletons. Sample: blood. The origin of the receptors is a woman aged 40 to 50 in good health. Both conserved end residues are part of each CDR3. D genes are given only for firm matches. Clone size is not always given. Where it is, it says once, few, many or a class for expanded clones.

cdr3_aa	cdr3_nt	v_call	j_call	d_call	clone_size
CASSQNERSSSYNEQFF	TGTGCCAGCAGCCAAAACGAACGGTCCAGCTCCTACAATGAGCAGTTCTTC	TRBV7-9	TRBJ2-1	NA	NA
CASSHLRGGQETQYF	TGTGCCAGCAGCCATCTCAGGGGAGGACAAGAGACCCAGTACTTC	TRBV3-1	TRBJ2-5	NA	NA
CASSQGARAEAFF	TGTGCCAGCTCACAGGGGGCGCGGGCTGAAGCTTTCTTT	TRBV6-2/TRBV6-3	TRBJ1-1	TRBD1	once
CASSSLGEGQMNTEAFF	TGTGCCAGCAGTTCTCTTGGGGAGGGACAGATGAACACTGAAGCTTTCTTT	TRBV28	TRBJ1-1	TRBD1	NA
CASSQTTGRQPQHF	TGTGCCAGCAGCCAAACGACAGGGCGACAGCCCCAGCATTTT	TRBV3-1	TRBJ1-5	TRBD1	NA
CASSYSTGNQETQYF	TGTGCCAGCAGTTACTCGACAGGGAATCAAGAGACCCAGTACTTC	TRBV6-5	TRBJ2-5	TRBD1	few
CASSPKFGSSTDTQYF	TGTGCCAGCAGCCCCAAATTCGGATCTAGCACAGATACGCAGTATTTT	TRBV7-9	TRBJ2-3	NA	NA
CASSQEGGLGRGLGGYTF	TGCGCCAGCAGCCAAGAAGGCGGTCTGGGCAGGGGGCTGGGTGGCTACACCTTC	TRBV4-3	TRBJ1-2	TRBD1	NA
CASSLLSGVGADTQYF	TGCGCCAGCAGCCTCCTTAGCGGGGTCGGGGCAGATACGCAGTATTTT	TRBV4-3	TRBJ2-3	TRBD2	NA
CASSLISGHNQPQHF	TGTGCCAGCAGCTTGATTTCGGGACATAATCAGCCCCAGCATTTT	TRBV7-2	TRBJ1-5	NA	once
CATSRDPNIQYF	TGTGCCACCAGCAGAGATCCAAACATTCAGTACTTC	TRBV15	TRBJ2-4	NA	NA
CASSRGTVEFF	TGTGCCAGCAGCCGAGGAACGGTCGAGTTCTTC	TRBV21-1	TRBJ2-1	NA	NA
CASSSNDLAGGYNEQFF	TGTGCCAGCAGTTCCAACGATCTAGCGGGGGGCTACAATGAGCAGTTCTTC	TRBV6-2/TRBV6-3	TRBJ2-1	TRBD2	NA
CASSQDGGGAGYNEQFF	TGCGCCAGCAGCCAAGATGGAGGGGGGGCCGGGTACAATGAGCAGTTCTTC	TRBV4-3	TRBJ2-1	NA	few
CASSRRDGRYGYTF	TGTGCCAGCAGCCGGCGGGACGGACGCTATGGCTACACCTTC	TRBV28	TRBJ1-2	NA	NA
CASIGSSYNEQFF	TGTGCCAGCATAGGGAGCTCCTACAATGAGCAGTTCTTC	TRBV6-6	TRBJ2-1	NA	NA
CASSLRGGSVVEQFF	TGTGCCAGCAGTTTACGCGGGGGGTCAGTGGTTGAGCAGTTCTTC	TRBV12-3/TRBV12-4	TRBJ2-1	TRBD2	NA
CSANNRGLQETQYF	TGCAGTGCGAATAACAGGGGGCTACAAGAGACCCAGTACTTC	TRBV20-1	TRBJ2-5	TRBD1	few
CASSLGGAVDEQFF	TGTGCCAGCAGCTTGGGGGGTGCGGTGGATGAGCAGTTCTTC	TRBV5-5	TRBJ2-1	NA	NA
CASSDRILYEQYF	TGTGCAAGTTCTGACAGAATCCTTTACGAGCAGTACTTC	TRBV6-1	TRBJ2-7	NA	few
CASSQDYGGVKETQYF	TGTGCCAGCAGCCAAGATTATGGGGGTGTTAAGGAGACCCAGTACTTC	TRBV3-1	TRBJ2-5	NA	few
CASSLGVGGRRYQETQYF	TGTGCCAGCAGCTTAGGGGTTGGGGGGAGGAGGTACCAAGAGACCCAGTACTTC	TRBV11-2	TRBJ2-5	NA	once
CASTQGPGAYEQYF	TGCGCCAGCACCCAAGGACCCGGGGCCTACGAGCAGTACTTC	TRBV5-1	TRBJ2-7	NA	NA
CASSEDRAYGYTF	TGTGCCAGCAGTGAGGACAGAGCCTATGGCTACACCTTC	TRBV6-2/TRBV6-3	TRBJ1-2	NA	many
CASSPGTSGPSYEQYF	TGTGCCAGCAGCCCCGGGACTAGCGGCCCCTCCTACGAGCAGTACTTC	TRBV28	TRBJ2-7	TRBD2	NA
CASSDGQGRGYTF	TGTGCCAGCTCCGATGGACAGGGACGAGGCTACACCTTC	TRBV6-2/TRBV6-3	TRBJ1-2	TRBD1	few
CASSLSGGPGEETQYF	TGTGCCAGCAGCTTAAGCGGGGGACCGGGGGAAGAGACCCAGTACTTC	TRBV7-2	TRBJ2-5	TRBD2	NA
CASSGTFSTDTQYF	TGCGCCAGCAGTGGGACGTTTAGCACAGATACGCAGTATTTT	TRBV10-1	TRBJ2-3	NA	NA